Shown below are 30 T cell receptor delta chains from a single sample sequenced in a study of γδ T cells in repeated Plasmodium falciparum infection. TCRdb called clones anew from the multiplex PCR reads with CATT. Of tens of thousands of delta-chain clones listed, about 1.5% are singletons. Bulk repertoires came from Vgamma9/Vdelta2+ or Vdelta2-negative gammadelta T cells flow-sorted from PBMC. Sequencing was done on a sample of gamma-delta T cells from blood. The receptors come from a pool of human donors (malaria-infected and uninfected, not separated).

There are many counts of this clone. Only one base separates this from a far larger clonotype, so it likely reflects a read error. The V and J genes are TRDV1 and TRDJ1; D call uncertain. V gave up 0 bases and J gave up 2 bases, with 22 bases separating them. Germline assignment: CDR1 TSWWSYY and CDR2 QGS. The CDR3 has 19 residues. CDR3 amino acids: CALGELESSRSFMTDKLIF. As DNA, the CDR3 is TGTGCTCTTGGGGAACTAGAGTCGTCCCGGTCCTTTATGACCGATAAACTCATCTTT.

On this clone itself: The protein that TCRdb holds for this DNA derives from a much larger clone and differs from the translated DNA at residue 11, which likely indicates a read error; the protein shown here is translated from the DNA. The rearrangement links TRDV2 to TRDJ1, with TRDD3 matching 12 bases. Assignment of the J gene here rests on matching the DNA to germline, because TCRdb gives none. V lost 3 bases to trimming and J lost 2 bases; unmatched junction nucleotides: 15. The CDR3 sequence is 19 residues long. Germline V gene lookup returns CDR1 GEAIGNYY and CDR2 EKD. The CDR3 nucleotides are TGTGCCTGTGACGCCGCTACTGGGGGATACAGGGGGTATACCGATAAACTCATCTTT. Translation gives CACDAATGGYRGYTDKLIF.

This clone was recorded a few times. The amino acid sequence in TCRdb belongs to a much larger clone and departs from this DNA's translation at residue 13, likely a sequencing read error; the sequence shown is translated from the DNA. The CDR3 DNA is TGTGCTCTTGGGGAATGCTACCAACTGGGGGATCCAGGAAATACCAGACCCCTGATCTTT. Protein product: CALGECYQLGDPGNTRPLIF. J is TRDJ4 and V is TRDV1; 10 nucleotides align to TRDD3. Germline V gene data show CDR1 as TSWWSYY and CDR2 as QGS. This CDR3 spans 20 amino acids. The trim removed 2 bases at V and 0 bases at J, leaving 18 bases unmatched.

Worth noting for this clone: The TCRdb protein comes from a much larger clone and disagrees with this DNA's translation at residue 3, likely due to a read error; the protein given here is derived from the DNA. This chain connects TRDV1 to TRDJ1, with D possibly being TRDD3 (6 bases). CDR1 is TSWWSYY and CDR2 is QGS in the germline V gene. The CDR3 spans 18 residues. CDR3 DNA sequence: TGTGCTCCTGGGAAACGGGGGGGGAGAAGGAGATCCCCAAATAAACTCATCTTT. Its translation is CAPGKRGGRRRSPNKLIF.

As regards this clone: TCRdb shows a much larger clone's protein in place of this DNA's translation, and the two differ at residue 19, likely through a read error; the protein shown is translated from the DNA. The chain uses TRDV1 and TRDJ1; 7 bases align to TRDD3. TCRdb supplies no J gene; here it was assigned by aligning the nucleotide sequence to germline. Germline V gives CDR1 TSWWSYY, CDR2 QGS. This CDR3 has 22 amino acids. The CDR3 loop reads CALGELVLSCALGDANTDELIF. Here the CDR3 DNA reads TGTGCTCTTGGGGAACTAGTCTTATCCTGCGCCTTGGGGGACGCAAACACCGATGAACTCATCTTT.

The J gene is TRDJ1, the V gene TRDV1; 9 bases agree with TRDD3. The J gene, missing from TCRdb, was assigned here through DNA to germline matching. Germline loops: CDR1 TSWWSYY, CDR2 QGS. CDR3 length equals 18 residues. V gave up 5 bases and J gave up 9 bases; unmatched junction bases: 22. Here the CDR3 reads CALGKPSFTGGGPGELIF. The CDR3 coding sequence is TGTGCTCTTGGGAAGCCTTCCTTTACTGGGGGAGGGCCGGGGGAACTCATCTTT.

At least ten counts were recorded for this clone. TCRdb's protein for this DNA is that of a much larger clone and differs from the translation at residue 13, likely a read error; the protein shown is the DNA translation. This chain links TRDV2 with TRDJ1; TRDD3 aligns across 12 bases. This CDR3 has 19 amino acids. Germline CDR1 GEAIGNYY, CDR2 EKD. Trimming removed 0 bases from V and 1 base from J; junction bases left unmatched: 11. CDR3 loop: CACDTTPVLGDTVTDKLIF. DNA of the CDR3: TGTGCCTGTGACACCACTCCCGTACTGGGGGATACTGTCACCGATAAACTCATCTTT.

This clone has a count of ten or more. This DNA translates differently at residue 6 from the TCRdb protein, which is that of a much larger clone; a read error is likely, and the protein shown is the DNA's own translation. The V gene call is TRDV1, and the J gene call is absent; the table names TRDD3, a call not compared with the DNA. Germline CDR1 TSWWSYY, CDR2 QGS. The CDR3 sequence is 13 residues long. The CDR3 is CALGGDWKGRLIF. CDR3 in DNA: TGTGCTCTTGGGGGAGACTGGAAAGGTCGGCTCATCTTT.

This clone appeared a few times. TCRdb pairs this DNA with a much larger clone's protein that differs at residue 8, likely a read error; the protein shown was translated from the DNA. The CDR3 spells CALGWGNSLQYTDKLIF. As DNA, the CDR3 is TGTGCTCTTGGCTGGGGGAACTCCCTTCAGTACACCGATAAACTCATCTTT. This chain joins TRDV1 and TRDJ1, with 8 bases lining up with TRDD3. The CDR3 spans 17 residues. After removal of 6 bases from V and 0 bases from J, the junction contained 12 bases not matched to a gene. CDR1 is TSWWSYY, CDR2 QGS, per germline.

This clone was seen ten or more times. One junction end does not reproduce the germline sequence, and a read error may be involved. Other DNA sequences of this sample code for an identical CDR3. The genes are TRDV1 and TRDJ1; D is possibly TRDD3 (6 bases). Germline loops: CDR1 TSWWSYY, CDR2 QGS. The CDR3 is 22 amino acids. The CDR3, as DNA: TGTGCTCTTGGGGAAGATCGACGGAGCCGGGGATCCCCTAAAAAGTACACCGATAAGCTCATCTTT. Encoded protein: CALGEDRRSRGSPKKYTDKLIF.

Comment on this clone: It differs at one base from a far larger clone, so likely a read error. Other DNA sequences in the same sample also yield this CDR3. J is TRDJ3 and V is TRDV2; TRDD3 agrees at 11 bases. The J gene is not listed in TCRdb, so it was assigned here from a DNA match to germline. The germline V gene encodes CDR1 GEAIGNYY and CDR2 EKD. The CDR3 is 19 amino acids. In nucleotides, the CDR3 is TGCGCCTGTGCACTGGGGGATAAACGAGGCTCCTGGGACACCCGACAGATGTTTTTC. As protein: CACALGDKRGSWDTRQMFF.

In this sample, this clone turned up many times. The mismatch at residue 4 between this DNA's translation and the TCRdb protein of a much larger clone likely reflects a read error; the protein shown is translated from the DNA. The rearrangement joins TRDV1 to TRDJ1; the D gene is possibly TRDD3 (6 bases). CDR3 length: 16 residues. Per germline, CDR1 TSWWSYY and CDR2 QGS. The CDR3 DNA is TGTGCTCTGGGGGAAGCAGGGGTGGGGGTCACCGATAAACTCATCTTT. Protein sequence: CALGEAGVGVTDKLIF.

Many counts were recorded for this clone. A far larger clone is one base from this, pointing to a likely read error. The same CDR3 also results from other DNA sequences found in this sample. The chain combines TRDV1 with TRDJ1, with 8 bases aligning to TRDD3. The V gene's germline CDR1 is TSWWSYY and CDR2 QGS. After removal of 1 base from V and 0 bases from J, the junction contained 22 bases not matched to a gene. The CDR3 totals 22 residues. CDR3 amino acids: CALGERRETGGYQGSYTDKLIF. The CDR3 bases are TGTGCTCTTGGGGAACGGAGGGAGACTGGGGGGTACCAAGGGTCATACACCGATAAACTCATCTTT.

This clone was seen at least ten times. For this DNA, TCRdb reports the protein of a much larger clone, which diverges at residue 14, most likely from a read error; the protein presented here is translated directly from the DNA. The chain carries TRDV1 and TRDJ1; 8 positions match TRDD3. Germline CDR1 reads TSWWSYY; CDR2 reads QGS. Trimming at V came to 3 bases and at J to 7 bases, leaving 19 bases not matched to a gene. The CDR3 is made up of 18 amino acids. CDR3 sequence: CALGDRDGRGIIGCKLIF. CDR3 coding DNA: TGTGCTCTTGGGGACAGGGACGGAAGGGGGATAATCGGGTGTAAACTCATCTTT.

This clone was counted at least ten times. This DNA's translation and the protein TCRdb lists, from a much larger clone, do not match at residue 4, likely due to a read error; the protein shown is translated from the DNA. J is TRDJ1 and V is TRDV1, with D perhaps matching TRDD3 (6 bases). This CDR3 region has 12 residues. The V and J ends lost 8 bases and 3 bases respectively, with 10 bases between them. CDR1 is TSWWSYY and CDR2 is QGS in the germline V gene. In DNA, the CDR3 is TGTGCTCTTAGGATGGGGGCCGATAAACTCATCTTT. It yields the protein CALRMGADKLIF.

Remarks on this clone: This likely reflects a read error, since a far larger clone is one base away. Other DNA sequences in this sample translate to the same CDR3. The J gene is TRDJ1, the V gene TRDV2, with D maybe TRDD3 (5 bases). No J gene is reported in TCRdb; it was inferred here by comparing the DNA with germline. CDR3 length: 27 residues. In germline, CDR1 is GEAIGNYY, CDR2 EKD. V was pared by 4 bases and J by 0 bases, with 50 bases between. Written as DNA, the CDR3 is TGTGCCTGTGATACATCTCTCCTGAGAATGGGATCACAGGAGGACCCAAAACCGACTCTCTACACCGATAAACTCATCTTT. It is translated as CACDTSLLRMGSQEDPKPTLYTDKLIF.

The table lists this clone with many counts. A read error likely explains why the TCRdb protein, taken from a much larger clone, differs from this DNA's translation at residue 10; the protein shown is translated from the DNA. The chain couples TRDV1 to TRDJ1, with D maybe TRDD2 (6 bases). The length of the CDR3 is 13 residues. In germline, CDR1 is TSWWSYY, CDR2 QGS. Here the CDR3 DNA reads TGTGCTCTATTCCTATTGAACACCGATAGACTCATCTTT. Its translation is CALFLLNTDRLIF.

With respect to this clone: The protein given by TCRdb reflects a much larger clone and differs at residue 11 from this DNA's translation, likely from a read error; the protein shown is the DNA's translation. In nucleotides, the CDR3 is TGTGCTCTTGGGAAAGGCTCCTACGGGGGAGCACGATTAGGGTACACCGATAAACTCATCTTT. It specifies CALGKGSYGGARLGYTDKLIF. The chain is built from TRDV1 and TRDJ1; perhaps D is TRDD2 or TRDD3 (6 bases each). CDR1 and CDR2 (germline): TSWWSYY, QGS. V was trimmed by 5 bases and J by 0 bases, leaving 31 bases between them. This CDR3 is built from 21 residues.

The table lists this clone with a few counts. The TCRdb record carries a much larger clone's protein, which differs from this DNA's translation at residue 8; a read error is the likely cause, and the protein listed here is the DNA translation. This rearrangement joins TRDV2 to TRDJ1, with D possibly being TRDD3 (6 bases). TCRdb does not report a J gene; here it was assigned by matching the DNA to germline references. The CDR3 has 18 residues. V shed 3 bases and J shed 0 bases, with 22 bases lying between them. In germline, CDR1 is GEAIGNYY, CDR2 EKD. CDR3 region: CACDPYWEIRLYTDKLIF. Written as DNA, the CDR3 is TGTGCCTGTGACCCCTACTGGGAGATACGCCTTTACACCGATAAACTCATCTTT.

As for this clone: TCRdb shows a much larger clone's protein in place of this DNA's translation, and the two differ at residue 12, likely through a read error; the protein shown is translated from the DNA. The genes are TRDV1 and TRDJ1; TRDD3 agrees at 10 bases. Germline matching of the DNA provided the J gene here, since TCRdb leaves it blank. V dropped 1 base and J dropped 3; count of bases not matched to a gene: 32. CDR3 length: 25 amino acids. Germline V CDR1 and CDR2: TSWWSYY, QGS. The CDR3 nucleotides are TGTGCTCTTGGGGAACCCTCTTGGCGAGCCCCTGTGGACAGAGTTTTGGGGGATACATCCGATAAACTCATCTTT. This translates into CALGEPSWRAPVDRVLGDTSDKLIF.

Comments on this clone: A far larger clone is one nucleotide away, so this likely arose from a read error. The same CDR3 also results from other DNA sequences found in this sample. The rearrangement links TRDV2 to TRDJ1; 7 positions agree with TRDD3. As TCRdb names no J gene, one was assigned here on the basis of a DNA match to germline. CDR1 is GEAIGNYY, CDR2 EKD, per germline. The CDR3 has 19 amino acids. In DNA form, the CDR3 reads TGTGCCTGCGACACCCCGGCGAGGGATACCAAAAGGTCCGCCGATAAACTCATCTTT. Translating gives CACDTPARDTKRSADKLIF.

This clone was seen ten or more times. The protein in TCRdb stems from a much larger clone and differs at residue 22 from this DNA's translation, likely a read error; here the protein is translated from the DNA. The genes are TRDV1 and TRDJ1, with 11 bases aligning to TRDD3. This CDR3 is 23 amino acids long. Germline assignment: CDR1 TSWWSYY and CDR2 QGS. The CDR3 region is CALGELKILSVLGDSLYTDKLTF. For the CDR3, the DNA is TGTGCTCTTGGGGAACTCAAGATCCTATCGGTACTGGGGGATAGTCTGTACACCGATAAACTCACCTTT.

The table lists this clone with a few counts. TCRdb lists the protein of a much larger clone for this DNA, which differs at residue 7, so this is likely a read error; the protein given here is translated from the DNA itself. J is TRDJ1 and V is TRDV2; no clear D. CDR1 is GEAIGNYY, CDR2 EKD, per germline. V lost 3 bases and J 0 bases, leaving 25 bases between the germline ends. This CDR3 contains 19 residues. This chain's CDR3 is CACDQICTGWDSDTDKLIF. CDR3 DNA: TGTGCCTGTGACCAGATCTGTACAGGGTGGGACTCGGACACCGATAAACTCATCTTT.

This clone was counted only a few times. Translating this DNA gives a protein that differs at residue 3 from the TCRdb one, which belongs to a much larger clone; a read error is likely, and the protein shown is this translation. The chain employs TRDV1 and TRDJ1; D might be TRDD3 (9 bases). The CDR3 consists of 23 residues. The germline V gene encodes CDR1 TSWWSYY and CDR2 QGS. CDR3 in DNA: TGTGCTATTGGGAAACCCTCTTCCTACAGGGGATACGCCACACTCGGGTACACCGATAAACTCATCTTT. Amino acid sequence: CAIGKPSSYRGYATLGYTDKLIF.

As regards this clone: The protein in TCRdb stems from a much larger clone and differs at residue 6 from this DNA's translation, likely a read error; here the protein is translated from the DNA. The rearrangement links TRDV1 to TRDJ1, with D possibly being TRDD3 (6 bases). The J gene is absent in TCRdb and was assigned here via DNA matching to germline. Germline-derived CDR1 and CDR2 are TSWWSYY and QGS. Trimming took 4 bases from V and 1 from J, leaving 25 bases between them. This CDR3 region has 19 residues. CDR3: CALGGQRTGQPRLTDKLIF. CDR3 in DNA: TGTGCTCTTGGGGGCCAGAGAACTGGGCAACCTAGGCTCACCGATAAACTCATCTTT.

This clone came up a few times. This DNA's translation differs at residue 8 from TCRdb's protein, which comes from a much larger clone; a read error is likely, and the protein shown is translated from the DNA. The gene calls are TRDV1 and TRDJ1; D may be TRDD3 (6 bases). The CDR3 extends over 21 amino acids. Trimming stripped 1 base from V and 10 bases from J, with 37 bases between. Germline values: CDR1 TSWWSYY, CDR2 QGS. The CDR3 sequence is CALGERECLHSNGGELPGLIF. CDR3 bases: TGTGCTCTTGGGGAACGAGAGTGCCTACATTCGAACGGGGGGGAACTGCCCGGACTCATCTTT.

The rearrangement uses TRDV3 and TRDJ1, with TRDD3 matching 9 bases. Assignment of the J gene here rests on matching the DNA to germline, because TCRdb gives none. V trimming: 2 bases; J trimming: 0 bases; junction bases outside the gene matches: 25. CDR3 length: 21 residues. Germline values: CDR1 TVYSNPD, CDR2 GDNSRS (reference sequence). The CDR3 bases are TGTGCCTTTCAACGCTTCCTAACGAGATACTGGGGGAGTCCTTACACCGATAAACTCATCTTT. Protein sequence: CAFQRFLTRYWGSPYTDKLIF.

As concerns this clone: For this DNA, TCRdb reports the protein of a much larger clone, which diverges at residue 3, most likely from a read error; the protein presented here is translated directly from the DNA. The chain employs TRDV1 and TRDJ1, with D possibly matching TRDD3 (6 bases). The CDR3 spans 23 residues. Germline V CDR1 and CDR2: TSWWSYY, QGS. The CDR3: CAPGELGSMVGHHSPWGWDKLIF. The CDR3 nucleotides are TGTGCTCCTGGGGAACTAGGCTCTATGGTTGGACACCACTCTCCCTGGGGATGGGATAAACTCATCTTT.

With respect to this clone: This probably arose from a read error, given a far larger clone one base away. The sample contains more than one DNA sequence encoding this CDR3. The CDR3 nucleotides are TGTGCTCTTGGGGAAACAAAACGTAGAATGGTGGACTGGGGATCCGATCCCCTTGAGTACACCGATAAACTCATCTTT. Protein sequence: CALGETKRRMVDWGSDPLEYTDKLIF. This sequence joins TRDV1 and TRDJ1; TRDD3 agrees at 7 bases. Germline V gene lookup returns CDR1 TSWWSYY and CDR2 QGS. The J segment lost 0 bases and the V segment lost 2 bases, leaving 36 bases of the junction unmatched. The length of the CDR3 is 26 residues.

There are a few counts of this clone. TCRdb assigns this DNA the protein of a much larger clone, which departs from its translation at residues 20 and 21; this likely reflects a read error, and the protein shown comes from translating the DNA. The chain combines TRDV1 with TRDJ1; 10 nucleotides line up with TRDD3. Looked up from germline, CDR1 is TSWWSYY and CDR2 is QGS. This CDR3 contains 25 residues. CDR3 in DNA: TGTGCTCTTGGGGAACCCTCTTGGCGAGCCCCTGCGGACAGAGTTTTGGGGGATACAACCGGTAAACTCATCTTT. Translation: CALGEPSWRAPADRVLGDTTGKLIF.